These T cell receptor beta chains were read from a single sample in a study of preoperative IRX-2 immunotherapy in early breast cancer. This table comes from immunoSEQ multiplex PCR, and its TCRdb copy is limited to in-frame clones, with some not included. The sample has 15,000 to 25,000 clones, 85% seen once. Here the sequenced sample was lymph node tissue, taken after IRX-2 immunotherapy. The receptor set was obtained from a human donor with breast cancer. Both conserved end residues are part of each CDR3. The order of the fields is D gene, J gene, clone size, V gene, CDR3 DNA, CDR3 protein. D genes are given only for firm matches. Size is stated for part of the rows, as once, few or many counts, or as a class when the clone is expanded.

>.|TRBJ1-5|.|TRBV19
TGTGCCACTCAGGAGGGCAGGAACAATCAGCCCCAGCATTTT
CATQEGRNNQPQHF
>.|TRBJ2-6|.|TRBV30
TGTGCCTGGCGAAGGGCTGGGGCCAACGTCCTGACTTTC
CAWRRAGANVLTF
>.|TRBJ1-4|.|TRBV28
TGTGCCAGCAGTTTGAGGACAGATTATGAAAAACTGTTTTTT
CASSLRTDYEKLFF
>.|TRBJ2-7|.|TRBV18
TGTGCCAGCTCACCATCAGGGTTAAACTACGAGCAGTACTTC
CASSPSGLNYEQYF
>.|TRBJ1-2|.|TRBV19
TGTGCCAGTGGAGACAGAATGCACTATGGCTACACCTTC
CASGDRMHYGYTF
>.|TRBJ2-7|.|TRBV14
TGTGCCAGCAGCCAATCTACAGTATCCTACGAGCAGTACTTC
CASSQSTVSYEQYF
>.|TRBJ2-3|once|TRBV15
TGTGCCACCAGCAGAGAAGACTTCGCAGATACGCAGTATTTT
CATSREDFADTQYF
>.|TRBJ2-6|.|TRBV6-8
TGTGCCAGCAGGACGGGATACTCTGGGGCCAACGTCCTGACTTTC
CASRTGYSGANVLTF
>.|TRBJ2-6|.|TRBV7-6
TGTGCCAGCAGCTTCAGTGGGGCTCGGGGGGCCAACGTCCTGACTTTC
CASSFSGARGANVLTF
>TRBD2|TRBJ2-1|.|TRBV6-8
TGTGCCAGCAGTTCTAGCGGGAGCTCCTACAATGAGCAGTTCTTC
CASSSSGSSYNEQFF
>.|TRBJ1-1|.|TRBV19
TGTGCCAGTAGTACCCAGAGTGAAGCTTTCTTT
CASSTQSEAFF
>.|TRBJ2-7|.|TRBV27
TGTGCCAGCAGTCCGGACACCTTAAACTCCTACGAGCAGTACTTC
CASSPDTLNSYEQYF
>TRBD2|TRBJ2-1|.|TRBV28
TGTGCCAGCTCAACCTCCGGGACTAGCGGGAGGAATGAGCAGTTCTTC
CASSTSGTSGRNEQFF
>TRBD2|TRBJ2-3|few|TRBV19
TGTGCCAGTAGACAGCGGGAGCATGTGGATACGCAGTATTTT
CASRQREHVDTQYF
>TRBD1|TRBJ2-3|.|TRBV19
TGTGCCAGTAGTCAACGACAGGGAAGGACAAGAAGCACAGATACGCAGTATTTT
CASSQRQGRTRSTDTQYF
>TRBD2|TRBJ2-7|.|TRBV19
TGTGCCAGTAAGGAGGGACTAGCGAAATCCTACGAGCAGTACTTC
CASKEGLAKSYEQYF
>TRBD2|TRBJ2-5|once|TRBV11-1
TGTGCCAGCAGCTTGGGACTAGCGGGAGGGCTGGAGACCCAGTACTTC
CASSLGLAGGLETQYF
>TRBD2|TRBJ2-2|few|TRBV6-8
TGTGCCAGCAGTTCGGAACTAGCGGGAAGGAACACCGGGGAGCTGTTTTTT
CASSSELAGRNTGELFF
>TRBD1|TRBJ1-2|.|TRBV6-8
TGTGCCAGCACCGCAGGGGACAGCTATGGCTACACCTTC
CASTAGDSYGYTF
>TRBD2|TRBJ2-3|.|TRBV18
TGTGCCAGCTCACCGGGACTAGGGTCAACAGATACGCAGTATTTT
CASSPGLGSTDTQYF
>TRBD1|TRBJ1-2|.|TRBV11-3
TGTGCCAGCAGCCCGACGACAGGGCTAGGTGGCTACACCTTC
CASSPTTGLGGYTF
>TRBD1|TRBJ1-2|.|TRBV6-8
TGTGCCAGCAGTTGGTCCCCGGGAGGGGGCAGTGGCTACACCTTC
CASSWSPGGGSGYTF